What follows are 24 T cell receptor beta chains derived from one specimen sequenced in a study of regulatory T cells in long-lasting Graves disease. The time point is: newly diagnosed GD, antithyroid drugs for less than 3 months. PBMCs provided the RNA from which the TCR library was made. Arm-PCR of CDR3 regions and iRepertoire HTBI primers were used to build TCR beta libraries. TCRdb processed the multiplex PCR reads anew with MiXCR; each CDR3 protein has one entry. The sample has hundreds of thousands of distinct CDR3 sequences, roughly 13% seen once. This sample was also put to use in a study of T cells in Graves' hyperthyroidism and ophthalmopathy.

Sample: peripheral blood mononuclear cells (PBMCs), taken at new diagnosis, from a patient treated with antithyroid drugs. The receptors derive from a man aged 30 to 39 with Graves disease.

The chain has TRBV5-1 and TRBJ2-1; TRBD2 aligns across 7 bases. The germline V gene has CDR1 SGHRS and CDR2 YFSETQ. After removal of 4 bases from V and 0 bases from J, the junction contained 16 bases not matched to a gene. This CDR3 has 19 residues. CDR3 in DNA: TGCGCCAGCAGCGACTCAGACCGGACTAGTCTGGGCTCCTACAATGAGCAGTTCTTC. It encodes CASSDSDRTSLGSYNEQFF.

The DNA for the CDR3 is TGCAGTGCTAGGGGGGCTCCGGGTCAGCCCCAGCATTTT. It translates to CSARGAPGQPQHF. This chain links TRBV20-1 with TRBJ1-5; D may be TRBD1 (6 bases). With 3 bases removed from V and 6 bases from J, the gap between germline ends came to 12 bases. The CDR3 runs to 13 residues. Germline V gene sequence: CDR1 DFQATT, CDR2 SNEGSKA (reference sequence).

The chain's CDR3 is CASGLGTFRKFF. The CDR3 coding sequence is TGTGCTAGTGGTTTGGGGACGTTCCGAAAGTTCTTC. This chain joins TRBV12-5 and TRBJ2-1; D unclear. The CDR3 is 12 amino acids. The V gene lost 1 base and the J gene lost 14 bases, with 12 bases spanning the gap. Germline CDR1 is LGHNT and CDR2 is FRNRAP.

This clonotype was detected only a few times. This chain connects TRBV7-2 to TRBJ2-3; D remains unclear. The germline gives CDR1 SGHTA, CDR2 FQGNSA. The CDR3 spans 13 residues. V was pared by 3 bases and J by 4 bases, with 8 bases between. The CDR3 protein is CASSLLSPDTQYF. The CDR3, as DNA: TGTGCCAGCAGCTTGCTCTCACCAGATACGCAGTATTTT.

This clonotype has ten or more counts. V and J are TRBV18 and TRBJ2-3; tentative D call: TRBD2 (5 bases). This CDR3 contains 15 residues. The V gene's germline CDR1 is KGHSH and CDR2 LQKENI. V lost 2 bases and J 5 bases, leaving 14 bases between the germline ends. In nucleotides, the CDR3 is TGTGCCAGCTCACCATCGGAACTAGGATTAGATACGCAGTATTTT. Its protein product is CASSPSELGLDTQYF.

This clonotype was observed at least ten times. J is TRBJ1-4 and V is TRBV2; D uncertain. Germline V gives CDR1 SNHLY, CDR2 FYNNEI. The CDR3 spans 15 residues. Trimming stripped 8 bases from V and 0 bases from J, with 13 bases between. The DNA for the CDR3 is TGTGCCAGCGTCCGCCTCCACCCAACTAATGAAAAACTGTTTTTT. As protein: CASVRLHPTNEKLFF.

This rearrangement joins TRBV12-3 or TRBV12-4 to TRBJ2-7, with TRBD2 as a possible D gene (6 bases). V gave up 1 base and J gave up 12 bases, with 16 bases separating them. CDR3 length equals 13 residues. CDR3: CASSLGGEAFGYF. In nucleotides, the CDR3 is TGTGCCAGCAGTTTAGGCGGGGAGGCGTTCGGGTACTTC.

This clonotype has a count of ten or more. J is TRBJ1-5 and V is TRBV7-8; no clear D. The V end lost 6 bases, the J end lost 5 bases, and 14 bases lay between the germline ends. CDR3 length: 14 residues. Germline lookup yields CDR1 SGHVS and CDR2 FQNEAQ. CDR3: CASSWANLYQPQHF. The CDR3 DNA follows: TGTGCCAGCAGTTGGGCCAATCTGTATCAGCCCCAGCATTTT.

The chain carries TRBV6-1 and TRBJ2-7, with TRBD2 matching 13 bases. The CDR3 loop spans 14 amino acids. Germline V gene lookup returns CDR1 MNHNS and CDR2 SASEGT. The J segment lost 7 bases and the V segment lost 6 bases, leaving 6 bases of the junction unmatched. The CDR3 region is CASRPPGLAGEQYF. CDR3 DNA: TGTGCCAGCAGGCCTCCGGGACTAGCGGGGGAGCAGTACTTC.

This clonotype came up a few times. The J gene is TRBJ2-7, the V gene TRBV12-5; TRBD2 might be the D (6 bases). CDR3 length equals 17 residues. CDR1 and CDR2 (germline): LGHNT, FRNRAP. V lost 2 bases and J lost 2, with 19 bases in between. The CDR3 sequence is CASGLRCCPGEAYEQYF. The CDR3 DNA sequence: TGTGCTAGTGGTTTGAGATGTTGTCCGGGGGAAGCCTACGAGCAGTACTTC.

This clonotype was observed at least ten times. This rearrangement joins TRBV12-3 or TRBV12-4 to TRBJ1-2; tentatively, D is TRBD1 (5 bases). The CDR3 covers 12 residues. Trimming shortened V by 6 bases and J by 7 bases, and 12 bases separated the two germline ends. CDR3 sequence (DNA): TGTGCCAGCAGACCGGGGGGGGGTGGCTACACCTTC. Protein product: CASRPGGGGYTF.

This clonotype has just a few counts. This sequence may be a read error, since a much larger clone differs from it by one base. This sequence joins TRBV20-1 and TRBJ2-4; D is uncertain. The CDR3 totals 13 residues. Germline CDR1 is DFQATT and CDR2 is SNEGSKA (reference sequence). V was clipped by 0 bases and J by 5 bases, with 8 bases between them. DNA for the CDR3: TGCAGTGCTAGAGAAGTGCCCGAAAACATTCAGTACTTC. This encodes CSAREVPENIQYF.

This clonotype was seen more than once but under ten times. The chain has TRBV19 and TRBJ2-3; D is ambiguous. The V end was cut by 3 bases, the J end by 6 bases, with 10 bases between. The CDR3 contains 13 residues. CDR1 is LNHDA and CDR2 is SQIVND in the germline V gene (reference sequence). The CDR3 nucleotides are TGTGCCAGTAGTATCCCCTTTGCGGATACGCAGTATTTT. Translation: CASSIPFADTQYF.

This clonotype came up many times. The CDR3 coding sequence is TGTGCCAGCAGTTTGGGACAGGGAAGTGAAGCTTTCTTT. It encodes CASSLGQGSEAFF. J is TRBJ1-1 and V is TRBV27; 9 nucleotides agree with TRBD1. Germline CDR1 reads MNHEY; CDR2 reads SMNVEV (reference sequence). This CDR3 contains 13 residues. The V segment lost 3 bases and the J segment 7 bases; nucleotides outside the gene matches: 3.

This clonotype was counted at least ten times. This chain links TRBV11-2 with TRBJ2-1; 10 positions match TRBD2. Germline CDR1 and CDR2: SGHAT and FQNNGV. With 4 bases clipped from V and 6 bases from J, the junction kept 6 bases outside the gene matches. The CDR3 totals 15 residues. The CDR3 sequence: CASSSRSGRVNEQFF. CDR3 DNA sequence: TGTGCCAGCAGCTCAAGGAGCGGGAGGGTCAATGAGCAGTTCTTC.

This clonotype was counted ten times or more. J is TRBJ2-1 and V is TRBV18; 10 nucleotides align to TRBD2. The germline CDR1 and CDR2 sequences are KGHSH and LQKENI. This CDR3 has 15 residues. V trimming: 2 bases; J trimming: 5 bases; junction bases outside the gene matches: 3. The CDR3 protein is CASSPALAGDNEQFF. The CDR3 nucleotides read TGTGCCAGCTCACCAGCCCTAGCGGGAGACAATGAGCAGTTCTTC. Variable domain in full (rest from reference TRBV18 and TRBJ2-1): NAGVMQNPRHLVRRRGQEARLRCSPMKGHSHVYWYRQLPEEGLKFMVYLQKENIIDESGMPKERFSAEFPKEGPSILRIQQVVRGDSAAYFCASSPALAGDNEQFFGPGTRLTVL.

There are a few counts of this clonotype. The rearrangement links TRBV20-1 to TRBJ2-3; the match to TRBD2 covers 7 bases. Germline V gene data show CDR1 as DFQATT and CDR2 as SNEGSKA (reference sequence). The CDR3 covers 15 residues. V gave up 5 bases and J gave up 4 bases; unmatched junction bases: 12. CDR3 DNA: TGCAGTGCTGGGGGGGGGAGATTTGTACCAGATACGCAGTATTTT. Its translation: CSAGGGRFVPDTQYF.

The gene calls are TRBV6-1 and TRBJ2-1; perhaps TRBD2 as D (6 bases). Germline loops: CDR1 MNHNS, CDR2 SASEGT. The CDR3 loop spans 16 amino acids. Trimming took off 3 bases at V and 1 base at J, with 13 bases between the two ends. The CDR3 sequence: CASSDRLGGSYNEQFF. DNA of the CDR3: TGTGCCAGCAGTGACCGACTAGGCGGTTCCTACAATGAGCAGTTCTTC.

This chain uses TRBV10-3 with TRBJ1-3; no clear D. The germline CDR1 and CDR2 sequences are ENHRY and SYGVKD. V gave up 2 bases and J gave up 1 base, with 6 bases separating them. The CDR3 spans 14 residues. CDR3 bases: TGTGCCATCAGTGAGGCAGAATCTGGAAACACCATATATTTT. Its protein is CAISEAESGNTIYF.

The chain joins TRBV20-1 to TRBJ1-2; tentatively, D is TRBD1 (5 bases). The V gene's germline CDR1 is DFQATT and CDR2 SNEGSKA (reference sequence). The V and J ends lost 6 bases and 2 bases respectively, with 10 bases between them. There are 12 residues in the CDR3. CDR3 loop: CSAAGGNYGYTF. CDR3 DNA: TGCAGTGCGGCCGGGGGAAACTATGGCTACACCTTC.

This clonotype appeared a single time. The chain uses TRBV24-1 and TRBJ2-3; TRBD1 matches at 8 bases. CDR3 size: 14 residues. With V trimmed by 10 bases and J by 2 bases, 7 bases remained unmatched. Germline assignment: CDR1 KGHDR and CDR2 SFDVKD. CDR3 sequence (DNA): TGTGCCACATCCGGGACAGGTCTCACAGATACGCAGTATTTT. The encoded protein is CATSGTGLTDTQYF.

The chain carries TRBV10-3 and TRBJ2-1; 14 nucleotides match TRBD2. The length of the CDR3 is 17 residues. The V segment lost 2 bases and the J segment 6 bases; nucleotides outside the gene matches: 6. Germline CDR1 ENHRY, CDR2 SYGVKD. CDR3 bases: TGTGCCATCAGTGAGGGGACTAGCGGGAGAAGGGGCAATGAGCAGTTCTTC. Its translation: CAISEGTSGRRGNEQFF.

V and J are TRBV25-1 and TRBJ2-7; D might be TRBD2 (5 bases). The CDR3 contains 11 residues. Germline V gene data show CDR1 as MGHDK and CDR2 as SYGVNS. Between the trimmed V and J ends, which lost 7 bases and 6 bases, there was a span of 10 bases. CDR3 loop: CASTRGGEQYF. CDR3 nucleotide sequence: TGTGCCAGCACTCGGGGTGGCGAGCAGTACTTC.

This clonotype was observed a few times. This chain connects TRBV20-1 to TRBJ2-5; TRBD1 or TRBD2 may be the D gene (5 bases each). Germline CDR1 reads DFQATT; CDR2 reads SNEGSKA (reference sequence). The CDR3 is 12 residues long. V was clipped by 6 bases and J by 2 bases, with 10 bases between them. CDR3 residues: CSAGWGQETQYF. The CDR3, as DNA: TGCAGTGCGGGCTGGGGGCAAGAGACCCAGTACTTC.